The rows below give T cell receptor beta chains drawn from one sample of a study of technical replicates of blood from a few donors. TCRdb's table, derived via immunoSEQ multiplex PCR, lists solely in-frame clones and lacks some. The table has about 94,000 clones, around 95% seen once. Sequenced: T cells isolated from PBMCs. The receptors were gathered from a human donor in good health. The CDR3 runs from the conserved cysteine through the conserved F or W.

>TRBV6-1|TRBJ2-3
CASSELTDTQYF
>TRBV9|TRBJ1-2
CASSALNILTGGYGYTF
>TRBV5-6|TRBJ1-2
CASSFRGGDGYTF
>TRBV10-1|TRBJ2-1
CASSVIAGPNEQFF
>TRBV7-9|TRBJ2-3
CASSPGRPTDTQYF
>TRBV11-2|TRBJ1-1
CASSSGMNTEAFF
>TRBV7-3|TRBJ2-3
CASTRGGLSSTDTQYF
>TRBV30|TRBJ1-4
CAWTTQGGTNEKLFF
>TRBV9|TRBJ2-4
CASSVGGTGGGLAKNIQYF
>TRBV9|TRBJ2-1
CASSVAGEVGGEQFF
>TRBV10-3|TRBJ2-4
CAIRSGFLGIQYF
>TRBV4-1|TRBJ2-7
CASSRSGRTPGEQYF
>TRBV6-1|TRBJ2-7
CASKGLTSYEQYF
>TRBV5-3|TRBJ1-1
CARSSGDRGRTMNTEAFF
>TRBV5-1|TRBJ2-2
CASSLAANTGELFF
>TRBV7-9|TRBJ2-1
CASSHASGSPNEQFF
>TRBV2|TRBJ1-4
CASRGLNLINEKLFF
>TRBV6-1|TRBJ2-2
CASVGGWDTGELFF
>TRBV7-2|TRBJ2-1
CASSLEGGGFDEQFF
>TRBV4-1|TRBJ1-5
CASSQLGQGLGNQPQHF
>TRBV27|TRBJ2-3
CASSMGAAYPSTDTQYF
>TRBV19|TRBJ2-2
CASSWGANTGELFF
>TRBV7-9|TRBJ2-1
CASSRRLAGVPEQFF
>TRBV7-2|TRBJ2-7
CASSLTAGGSWEQYF
>TRBV6-5|TRBJ1-1
CASRGTGSYTEAFF
>TRBV6-4|TRBJ2-7
CASSDSGTGRYF